Listed below are T cell receptor beta chains from one sample, sequenced in a study of control samples from healthy donors and cancer patients. This table comes from immunoSEQ multiplex PCR, and its TCRdb copy is limited to in-frame clones, with some not included. This sample has roughly 43,000 clones; around 87% occur once, and the top ten carry 9.5% to 13%. Input material: PBMCs. The origin of the receptors is a woman between 55 and 75 years old with lung cancer. Each CDR3 is given with its conserved first and last residue. A D gene is named only where the DNA matches it firmly. Expanded clones are given a class, and other clones once, few, many or no size at all.

J gene: TRBJ2-1
V gene: TRBV24-1
clone size: .
D gene: .
CDR3 protein: CATRATAGNEQFF
CDR3 DNA: TGTGCCACCAGAGCTACTGCGGGCAATGAGCAGTTCTTC

J gene: TRBJ1-1
V gene: TRBV7-2
clone size: .
D gene: .
CDR3 protein: CASSLTSMNTEAFF
CDR3 DNA: TGTGCCAGCAGCTTAACCTCCATGAACACTGAAGCTTTCTTT

J gene: TRBJ1-5
V gene: TRBV2
clone size: .
D gene: .
CDR3 protein: CASGGGRGNNQPQHF
CDR3 DNA: TGTGCCAGCGGTGGCGGGAGGGGGAACAATCAGCCCCAGCATTTT

J gene: TRBJ1-2
V gene: TRBV4-3
clone size: .
D gene: TRBD1
CDR3 protein: CASSQASQGAQKGYTF
CDR3 DNA: TGCGCCAGCAGCCAAGCCTCGCAGGGGGCGCAAAAGGGCTACACCTTC

J gene: TRBJ2-7
V gene: TRBV20-1
clone size: .
D gene: .
CDR3 protein: CSASGGSGNPYEQYF
CDR3 DNA: TGCAGTGCTAGTGGGGGAAGCGGAAACCCCTACGAGCAGTACTTC

J gene: TRBJ1-5
V gene: TRBV28
clone size: .
D gene: TRBD1
CDR3 protein: CASSLLDRGQGPQHF
CDR3 DNA: TGTGCCAGCAGTTTATTGGACAGGGGGCAGGGGCCCCAGCATTTT

J gene: TRBJ1-2
V gene: TRBV6-5
clone size: few
D gene: .
CDR3 protein: CASSDRGGGSGYTF
CDR3 DNA: TGTGCCAGCAGCGATCGCGGGGGGGGCTCCGGCTACACCTTC

J gene: TRBJ2-1
V gene: TRBV11-3
clone size: few
D gene: .
CDR3 protein: CASSSDSSYNEQFF
CDR3 DNA: TGTGCCAGCAGCTCAGACAGCTCCTACAATGAGCAGTTCTTC

J gene: TRBJ2-5
V gene: TRBV29-1
clone size: .
D gene: .
CDR3 protein: CSDLQGAVETQYF
CDR3 DNA: TGCAGCGATCTACAAGGGGCGGTGGAGACCCAGTACTTC

J gene: TRBJ2-3
V gene: TRBV4-2
clone size: few
D gene: .
CDR3 protein: CASSQDGLYTDTQYF
CDR3 DNA: TGTGCCAGCAGCCAAGATGGCCTCTACACAGATACGCAGTATTTT

J gene: TRBJ2-7
V gene: TRBV28
clone size: .
D gene: .
CDR3 protein: CASSLPRYEQYF
CDR3 DNA: TGTGCCAGCAGTCTCCCTCGGTACGAGCAGTACTTC

J gene: TRBJ1-5
V gene: TRBV9
clone size: .
D gene: .
CDR3 protein: CASSQGGYNQPQHF
CDR3 DNA: TGTGCCAGCAGCCAAGGAGGGTACAATCAGCCCCAGCATTTT

J gene: TRBJ2-6
V gene: TRBV20-1
clone size: .
D gene: TRBD1
CDR3 protein: CCASGEDRVGRVLTF
CDR3 DNA: TGCTGTGCTAGTGGGGAGGACAGGGTGGGGCGGGTCCTGACTTTC